This T cell receptor (beta chain) was identified during a study of blood T cell repertoires in COVID-19 (dated by TCRdb to 2020 to 2022). Regarding the study in general: Samples from collaborators originated in the United States, Italy and Spain and spanned both the acute and convalescent phases of COVID-19. A de-identified subject ID, COVID-19 status, age in years and sex were almost always included in the sample metadata. The repertoires were made available in a free public database intended to serve as a resource for research on the immune response to SARS-CoV-2. Samples were obtained from the ongoing ImmuneRACE study (first 160 participants) and from 1,254 subjects provided by 6 global collaborators. The material from the prospective study consisted of cDNA or gDNA derived from T cells, B-cell-depleted T cells, or PBMCs. The dataset comprised deeply sampled blood TCRbeta repertoires from subjects exposed to, actively infected with, or recovered from COVID-19. Where available, HLA class I and class II types were taken from metadata supplied by the sample provider and were not determined by assay-based typing. The research as a whole found: The amount of clinical and demographic metadata varied by source and participant and was provided uncurated.

TCRbeta CDR3 regions were amplified from genomic DNA by means of the immunoSEQ Assay, a bias-controlled multiplex PCR. The published analysis was carried out like this. The number of nucleated cells in each sample was estimated by amplification of reference gene primers within the assay. To quantify the absolute abundance of each unique TCRbeta CDR3 rearrangement, sequence reads were collapsed and filtered. For each sample, productive Simpson clonality was calculated as the square root of Simpson's diversity index across productive rearrangements. This is the immuneACCESS table as TCRdb keeps it, with only in-frame sequences that have V and J called. A part of the clones is gone; compared with another copy, unresolved V genes explain less than half, and the rest is unexplained. Clone size and the V and J calls come from that table; the DNA yielded D and trimming. The sample table shows about 480,000 clones, and roughly 90% are seen once. The top ten hold about 1.7% of the sample.

Enrolling through a virtual design, the prospective study's participants ranged in age from about 18 to 100 years and lived across around 25 United States geographic areas. To assign participants to cohorts, the prospective study relied on clinical history that participants themselves reported in a screening survey and a study questionnaire. Recovered participants in ImmuneRACE Cohort 3 were defined as having two consecutive negative NP/OP PCR tests, clearance from a healthcare professional, or resolution of symptoms. Mobile phlebotomists in the prospective study collected whole blood, serum and a nasopharyngeal or oropharyngeal swab from every participant. Participants in the prospective study had the option to provide additional blood draws and questionnaires over a 2-month period. Blood samples from the prospective study were shipped frozen or at room temperature prior to DNA extraction. CDR1 and CDR2 were assigned from the germline V gene (reference sequence) as SEHNR and FQNEAQ. The CDR3, cysteine through phenylalanine, is 16 amino acids long. The entry retains the CDR3 DNA only, 48 bases that are in frame from base 1.

For this clone: The clone's antigen remains unknown. Compared with germline, one end of the junction differs, possibly owing to a read error.

This TCR was recovered from a woman aged 40 to 50 who had recovered from COVID-19. The V and J genes are TRBV7-9 and TRBJ1-1, and perhaps TRBD1 as D gene, on 6 matching bases. The sequencing input was PBMCs or T cells enriched from blood (not recorded which). The CDR3 protein sequence reads: CASSLDIGQGNPEAFF. The DNA sequence follows: TGTGCCAGCAGCTTAGATATCGGTCAGGGGAACCCTGAAGCTTTCTTT.